This section outlines one T cell receptor (beta chain) sequence together with its context. Antigen unknown. This specimen comes from a study of OX40 agonist ivuxolimab in advanced cancers. Points from the study as a whole: The mean number of expanded clones was higher in CD8+ T cells than in CD4+. Clonal expansion by week 6 occurred in CD4+ and CD8+ blood T cells (at 0.1 to 3.0 mg/kg).

Only in-frame clones appear in the TCRdb table, and some are missing; sequencing was by immunoSEQ multiplex PCR. The table records about 16,000 clones, less than 90% of them present only once. Germline lookup yields CDR1 SGHTA and CDR2 FQGNSA. The V end was cut by 3 bases, the J end by 0 bases, with 15 bases between. This CDR3 has 16 amino acids. With baseline, cycle 4 day 1, and cycle 7 day 1 as timepoints, blood was sampled. The rearrangement uses TRBV7-2 and TRBJ2-7; perhaps TRBD1 as D (8 bases). Here the sequenced sample was CD4+ or CD8+ T cells sorted from blood, taken in a trial of the OX40 agonist ivuxolimab. The TCR originated in an adult with an advanced solid tumor such as melanoma, head and neck, liver or kidney cancer. The CDR3 sequence is CASSFTGGGSSYEQYF. Written as DNA, the CDR3 is TGTGCCAGCAGCTTTACAGGGGGAGGGTCCTCCTACGAGCAGTACTTC.